The rows below give T cell receptor beta chains drawn from one sample of a study of blood T cell repertoires in COVID-19. Produced via immunoSEQ multiplex PCR; TCRdb's table is partial and in-frame only. The sample includes 200,000 to 300,000 clones, 83% of them seen just once. The sample was peripheral blood. These receptors came from a human donor in a cohort sampled during active COVID-19. The CDR3 runs from the conserved cysteine through the conserved F or W. Fields, in order: clone size, D gene, V gene, J gene, CDR3 DNA, CDR3 protein. D genes are given only for firm matches. Clone size appears in some rows only: once, few, many, or a class for an expanded clone.

size: NA
D: NA
V: TRBV5-6
J: TRBJ1-4
DNA: TGTGCCAGCAGCTTGGACGGTGCGATTGCAACTAATGAAAAACTGTTTTTT
CDR3: CASSLDGAIATNEKLFF

size: NA
D: NA
V: TRBV5-1
J: TRBJ2-2
DNA: TGCGCCAGCAGCTTGACAGGGAGATCCACCGGGGAGCTGTTTTTT
CDR3: CASSLTGRSTGELFF

size: few
D: TRBD2
V: TRBV10-3
J: TRBJ2-7
DNA: TGTGCCATCAGTGAGTCGAGTACTAGCGGGAGTTACGAGCAGTACTTC
CDR3: CAISESSTSGSYEQYF

size: NA
D: TRBD1
V: TRBV7-7
J: TRBJ2-5
DNA: TGTGCTAGCAGCCCGGGACAGGGGGCGGAGGAGACCCAGTACTTC
CDR3: CASSPGQGAEETQYF

size: NA
D: TRBD1
V: TRBV19
J: TRBJ2-6
DNA: TGTGCCAGTAGGGGGACAGGGGAGGTTAGAGCCAACGTCCTGACTTTC
CDR3: CASRGTGEVRANVLTF

size: NA
D: NA
V: TRBV14
J: TRBJ2-3
DNA: TGTGCCAGCAGCCAAGACCTCGGGGGTGGTCCCACAGATACGCAGTATTTT
CDR3: CASSQDLGGGPTDTQYF

size: NA
D: NA
V: TRBV19
J: TRBJ1-5
DNA: TGTGCCAGTAGTTACGGGTCGGGGAACGGTCAGCCCCAGCATTTT
CDR3: CASSYGSGNGQPQHF

size: NA
D: NA
V: TRBV9
J: TRBJ1-2
DNA: TGTGCCAGCAGCGCCCAAAGAGATGGCTACACCTTC
CDR3: CASSAQRDGYTF

size: NA
D: NA
V: TRBV29-1
J: TRBJ2-1
DNA: TGCAGCGTTGAAATCGGGGTTGCTGAGCAGTTCTTC
CDR3: CSVEIGVAEQFF

size: NA
D: TRBD1
V: TRBV5-1
J: TRBJ2-6
DNA: TGCGCCAGCAGATATGGACAGGGCGGCTCTGGGGCCAACGTCCTGACTTTC
CDR3: CASRYGQGGSGANVLTF

size: NA
D: TRBD2
V: TRBV5-1
J: TRBJ2-1
DNA: TGCGCCAGCAGCCCTAGTAGCGGGAGTTGGAATGAGCAGTTCTTC
CDR3: CASSPSSGSWNEQFF

size: NA
D: NA
V: TRBV3-1/TRBV3-2
J: TRBJ1-5
DNA: TGTGCCAGCAGCCAAGATACGACAGCGGGTCAGCCCCAGCATTTT
CDR3: CASSQDTTAGQPQHF

size: NA
D: NA
V: TRBV5-1
J: TRBJ2-7
DNA: TGCGCCAGCAGCTCTGGACAGGGAGGGGGCGAGCAGTACTTC
CDR3: CASSSGQGGGEQYF

size: few
D: NA
V: TRBV24-1
J: TRBJ2-2
DNA: TGTGCCACCAGTGATCGCCTGTCGGACAGTAGCACCGGGGAGCTGTTTTTT
CDR3: CATSDRLSDSSTGELFF

size: NA
D: NA
V: TRBV18
J: TRBJ2-7
DNA: TGTGCCAGCTCAACTTCGGGGACTCGCTACTTC
CDR3: CASSTSGTRYF

size: NA
D: TRBD1
V: TRBV5-1
J: TRBJ1-1
DNA: TGCGCCAGCGAATTGAAACCGCGTCTGACACTTGAGATGGGCCAGGACAGGGGCAACACTGAAGCTTTCTTT
CDR3: CASELKPRLTLEMGQDRGNTEAFF

size: NA
D: NA
V: TRBV11-2
J: TRBJ2-7
DNA: TGTGCCAGCAGCAACAGGGTCCGAGAGCAGTACTTC
CDR3: CASSNRVREQYF

size: NA
D: NA
V: TRBV11-3
J: TRBJ2-1
DNA: TGTGCCAGCAGCTCTCAAAGCGGGTCGTACAATGAGCAGTTCTTC
CDR3: CASSSQSGSYNEQFF

size: NA
D: TRBD1
V: TRBV27
J: TRBJ1-2
DNA: TGTGCCAGCTCTTCCACCGGGACAGCCAGAGGCTACACCTTC
CDR3: CASSSTGTARGYTF

size: NA
D: NA
V: TRBV18
J: TRBJ1-2
DNA: TGTGCCAGCTCACCATCTCAGGATTTGAATGGCTACACCTTC
CDR3: CASSPSQDLNGYTF

size: NA
D: TRBD2
V: TRBV19
J: TRBJ2-5
DNA: TGTGCCAGTGGGGGGGGAGTCCAAGAGACCCAGTACTTC
CDR3: CASGGGVQETQYF

size: NA
D: NA
V: TRBV27
J: TRBJ1-4
DNA: TGTGCCAGCAGTTTATACAGCGGAACTAATGAAAAACTGTTTTTT
CDR3: CASSLYSGTNEKLFF

size: NA
D: NA
V: TRBV27
J: TRBJ2-7
DNA: TGTGCCAGCAGCCTAAGTGTAGCAGGGGTACCGTACGAGCAGTACTTC
CDR3: CASSLSVAGVPYEQYF

size: few
D: NA
V: TRBV2
J: TRBJ1-1
DNA: TGTGCCGGTACTGGGGGCAGGAACACTGAAGCTTTCTTT
CDR3: CAGTGGRNTEAFF

size: NA
D: NA
V: TRBV6-5
J: TRBJ2-2
DNA: TGTGCCAGCAGTCCCATACTTGCGAACACCGGGGAGCTGTTTTTT
CDR3: CASSPILANTGELFF

size: NA
D: NA
V: TRBV9
J: TRBJ2-2
DNA: TGTGCCAGCAGCGTAGTGGCGGCCTCGGGCACCGGGGAGCTGTTTTTT
CDR3: CASSVVAASGTGELFF

size: NA
D: NA
V: TRBV3-1/TRBV3-2
J: TRBJ1-6
DNA: TGTGCCAGCAGCCGACAGGTTAGCTCCTATAATTCACCCCTCCACTTT
CDR3: CASSRQVSSYNSPLHF

size: once
D: NA
V: TRBV6-4
J: TRBJ2-3
DNA: TGTGCCAGCAGTGTTGATAGCCGCAATACGCAGTATTTT
CDR3: CASSVDSRNTQYF

size: once
D: TRBD1
V: TRBV12-5
J: TRBJ2-2
DNA: TGTGCTAGTGGTTCAATACATGGACAGGGGGACACCGGGGAGCTGTTTTTT
CDR3: CASGSIHGQGDTGELFF

size: NA
D: TRBD2
V: TRBV5-1
J: TRBJ2-4
DNA: TGCGCCAGCAGCGCCGGGACTAGCTCGAACATTCAGTACTTC
CDR3: CASSAGTSSNIQYF

size: NA
D: TRBD1
V: TRBV2
J: TRBJ2-1
DNA: TGTGCCAGCAGTTATTACCGGGACAGAAGCTCCTACAATGAGCAGTTCTTC
CDR3: CASSYYRDRSSYNEQFF

size: NA
D: NA
V: TRBV24-1
J: TRBJ2-2
DNA: TGTGCCACCAGTGATTCAGGGGTGGACGGGGAGCTGTTTTTT
CDR3: CATSDSGVDGELFF

size: few
D: TRBD1
V: TRBV7-7
J: TRBJ2-5
DNA: TGTGCTAGCATTCCAGGGACAGGGGCTCAAGAGACCCAGTACTTC
CDR3: CASIPGTGAQETQYF

size: once
D: TRBD1
V: TRBV24-1
J: TRBJ2-2
DNA: TGTGCCACCAGTGATCTGGGGACAGGGGGCTTCTTCAGGTCATCAGGGGAGCTGTTTTTT
CDR3: CATSDLGTGGFFRSSGELFF

size: NA
D: NA
V: TRBV9
J: TRBJ1-6
DNA: TGTGCCAGCAGCTCGCGGGATTCACCCCTCCACTTT
CDR3: CASSSRDSPLHF

size: NA
D: NA
V: TRBV9
J: TRBJ1-1
DNA: TGTGCCAGCAGCGTAGGAACAGGCCTAAGATCAAACACTGAAGCTTTCTTT
CDR3: CASSVGTGLRSNTEAFF

size: NA
D: TRBD2
V: TRBV10-2
J: TRBJ2-3
DNA: TGCGCCAGCAGCTGGACTAGCGGTACAGATACGCAGTATTTT
CDR3: CASSWTSGTDTQYF

size: NA
D: TRBD1
V: TRBV27
J: TRBJ2-1
DNA: TGTGCCAGCAGTTCCCATCCCGGGACAGGGGAGGATGAGCAGTTCTTC
CDR3: CASSSHPGTGEDEQFF

size: NA
D: TRBD1
V: TRBV2
J: TRBJ1-5
DNA: TGTGCCAGCCGTATCGGGACAGCGGGAGGACAGCCCCAGCATTTT
CDR3: CASRIGTAGGQPQHF

size: NA
D: NA
V: TRBV9
J: TRBJ1-3
DNA: TGTGCCAGCAGCGTAGCTGCGACAGCTATTTCTGGAAACACCATATATTTT
CDR3: CASSVAATAISGNTIYF

size: NA
D: TRBD2
V: TRBV27
J: TRBJ2-7
DNA: TGTGCCAGCAGTTGGGGGGGACTAGCGGAAACCTACGAGCAGTACTTC
CDR3: CASSWGGLAETYEQYF

size: NA
D: NA
V: TRBV7-9
J: TRBJ2-7
DNA: TGTGCCAGCAGCTTCCCGGGACAAACGGGCGAGCAGTACTTC
CDR3: CASSFPGQTGEQYF

size: NA
D: TRBD1
V: TRBV5-1
J: TRBJ1-1
DNA: TGCGCCAGCAGCTGGACAGGGGGCAGGACGAACACTGAAGCTTTCTTT
CDR3: CASSWTGGRTNTEAFF

size: NA
D: NA
V: TRBV19
J: TRBJ1-3
DNA: TGTGCCAGTAGTACCCTCGACAGTCACTCTGGAAACACCATATATTTT
CDR3: CASSTLDSHSGNTIYF

size: NA
D: TRBD1
V: TRBV14
J: TRBJ2-7
DNA: TGTGCCAGCAGCCAAGTTAAGGCCCTCGGGACAGGGATCTACGAGCAGTACTTC
CDR3: CASSQVKALGTGIYEQYF

size: NA
D: TRBD1
V: TRBV28
J: TRBJ1-2
DNA: TGTGCCAGCAGTACAGGGGTTCGAGGCTACACCTTC
CDR3: CASSTGVRGYTF

size: NA
D: TRBD2
V: TRBV9
J: TRBJ2-3
DNA: TGTGCCAGCAGCGTAGACAGCGGGGGCACAGATACGCAGTATTTT
CDR3: CASSVDSGGTDTQYF

size: once
D: NA
V: TRBV30
J: TRBJ1-6
DNA: TGTGCCTGGAGTGTACTGAGGGCGCAAAATTCACCCCTCCACTTT
CDR3: CAWSVLRAQNSPLHF